These T cell receptor beta chains were read from a single sample in a study of cytomegalovirus exposure and HLA in healthy donors. Here immunoSEQ multiplex PCR was the method, and the copy in TCRdb shows in-frame clones only, minus some. This sample has roughly 20,000 clones, with under 90% found just once. Sequenced material: PBMCs. The receptors here all came from a human donor in good health. The CDR3 runs from the conserved cysteine through the conserved F or W. The order of the fields is D gene, clone size, J gene, V gene, CDR3 protein, CDR3 DNA. The D gene is left open where the match is weak. Rows may omit the clone size; those that give it use once, few, many or a size class.

TRBD1	few	TRBJ1-2	TRBV10-3	CASSFQGALGYTF	TGTGCCAGCAGTTTTCAGGGGGCCCTTGGCTACACCTTC
TRBD2	-	TRBJ2-1	TRBV4-1	CASSRTLGLAGESSYNEQFF	TGCGCCAGCAGCCGTACCTTAGGACTAGCGGGGGAAAGCTCCTACAATGAGCAGTTCTTC
-	-	TRBJ2-1	TRBV19	CASSMGLDHNEQFF	TGTGCCAGTAGTATGGGGCTAGACCACAATGAGCAGTTCTTC
TRBD1	-	TRBJ2-2	TRBV19	CASSLGQGAGAGELFF	TGTGCCAGTAGTCTCGGACAGGGGGCGGGGGCCGGGGAGCTGTTTTTT
-	-	TRBJ1-5	TRBV30	CAWSGTGLYQPQHF	TGTGCCTGGAGTGGCACAGGTCTATATCAGCCCCAGCATTTT
TRBD2	-	TRBJ2-1	TRBV4-1	CASSQDHGLAGVSGFF	TGCGCCAGCAGCCAAGATCACGGACTAGCGGGAGTCTCGGGGTTCTTC
-	-	TRBJ1-5	TRBV6-5	CASSYGASRQPQHF	TGTGCCAGCAGTTACGGGGCCTCGCGACAGCCCCAGCATTTT
TRBD1	-	TRBJ1-2	TRBV19	CASSIYPGTGAGSGYTF	TGTGCCAGTAGTATATACCCGGGGACAGGGGCCGGGAGTGGCTACACCTTC
TRBD2	few	TRBJ2-3	TRBV4-2	CASSQDKRGAGTQYF	TGTGCCAGCAGCCAAGACAAGCGGGGGGCAGGTACGCAGTATTTT
-	-	TRBJ1-5	TRBV27	CASSLSGAQPQHF	TGTGCCAGCAGTTTATCGGGCGCTCAGCCCCAGCATTTT
-	few	TRBJ1-5	TRBV4-1	CASSQDPNQPQHF	TGCGCCAGCAGCCAAGATCCTAATCAGCCCCAGCATTTT
-	-	TRBJ1-5	TRBV18	CASSQGPLNQPQHF	TGTGCCAGCTCACAGGGGCCCCTCAATCAGCCCCAGCATTTT
TRBD1	-	TRBJ1-2	TRBV28	CASSSPGQGARSYGYTF	TGTGCCAGCAGTTCACCGGGACAGGGGGCGCGGAGCTATGGTTACACCTTC
-	-	TRBJ2-3	TRBV6-1	CASRTPGGTDTQYF	TGTGCCAGCAGGACCCCGGGTGGGACAGATACGCAGTATTTT
-	few	TRBJ2-5	TRBV28	CASEDFSQETQYF	TGTGCCAGCGAGGATTTCTCACAAGAGACCCAGTACTTC
TRBD2	-	TRBJ2-1	TRBV18	CASSPPTAGGTLKHNEQFF	TGTGCCAGCTCACCACCGACCGCGGGGGGCACTTTAAAACACAATGAGCAGTTCTTC
-	few	TRBJ1-1	TRBV25-1	CASGGSTLRTEAFF	TGTGCCAGCGGAGGGAGTACTTTGAGGACTGAAGCTTTCTTT
TRBD1	-	TRBJ1-1	TRBV15	CATSIERGRTEAFF	TGTGCCACCAGCATAGAAAGGGGGCGCACTGAAGCTTTCTTT
TRBD2	-	TRBJ2-3	TRBV6-5	CASSYSAPGGDTQYF	TGTGCCAGCAGTTACTCGGCCCCGGGGGGAGATACGCAGTATTTT
TRBD1	-	TRBJ2-2	TRBV4-1	CASSQAWDRQFGELFF	TGCGCCAGCAGCCAAGCTTGGGACAGACAGTTCGGGGAGCTGTTTTTT
TRBD2	-	TRBJ2-3	TRBV7-2	CASSPRLAGGLDTQYF	TGTGCCAGCAGCCCCCGACTAGCGGGGGGGCTAGATACGCAGTATTTT
-	-	TRBJ1-5	TRBV4-3	CASSQAPGGDYSNQPQHF	TGCGCCAGCAGCCAGGCCCCTGGGGGGGATTATAGCAATCAGCCCCAGCATTTT
-	few	TRBJ1-1	TRBV6-4	CASSDSSRGTEAFF	TGTGCCAGCAGTGACTCGAGCCGGGGGACTGAAGCTTTCTTT
TRBD1	-	TRBJ1-1	TRBV6-5	CASYRVGQGAAEAFF	TGTGCCAGCTATAGAGTCGGACAGGGGGCGGCTGAAGCTTTCTTT
-	-	TRBJ2-7	TRBV29-1	CSVDISSSHEQYF	TGCAGCGTTGATATCTCGAGCTCACACGAGCAGTACTTC
-	-	TRBJ1-6	TRBV18	CASSPDSNSPLHF	TGTGCCAGCTCACCAGACAGTAATTCACCCCTCCACTTT
TRBD1	-	TRBJ2-2	TRBV5-1	CASSSRPGTGDRNTGELFF	TGCGCCAGCAGCTCCCGACCCGGGACAGGAGACCGAAACACCGGGGAGCTGTTTTTT
-	-	TRBJ2-1	TRBV7-2	CASTRTQNDNEQFF	TGTGCCAGCACCAGGACTCAGAACGACAATGAGCAGTTCTTC
-	-	TRBJ1-5	TRBV6-5	CASSYGTGSNQPQHF	TGTGCCAGCAGTTACGGAACGGGTAGCAATCAGCCCCAGCATTTT
TRBD1	-	TRBJ2-3	TRBV19	CASSWGQGSDTQYF	TGTGCCAGTAGTTGGGGACAGGGGTCAGATACGCAGTATTTT
-	-	TRBJ1-2	TRBV7-8	CASTLFTGPANYGYTF	TGTGCCAGCACCCTATTTACAGGCCCTGCTAACTATGGCTACACCTTC
TRBD1	-	TRBJ1-5	TRBV7-2	CASSYGTGVGQPQHF	TGTGCCAGCAGCTACGGGACAGGGGTAGGTCAGCCCCAGCATTTT